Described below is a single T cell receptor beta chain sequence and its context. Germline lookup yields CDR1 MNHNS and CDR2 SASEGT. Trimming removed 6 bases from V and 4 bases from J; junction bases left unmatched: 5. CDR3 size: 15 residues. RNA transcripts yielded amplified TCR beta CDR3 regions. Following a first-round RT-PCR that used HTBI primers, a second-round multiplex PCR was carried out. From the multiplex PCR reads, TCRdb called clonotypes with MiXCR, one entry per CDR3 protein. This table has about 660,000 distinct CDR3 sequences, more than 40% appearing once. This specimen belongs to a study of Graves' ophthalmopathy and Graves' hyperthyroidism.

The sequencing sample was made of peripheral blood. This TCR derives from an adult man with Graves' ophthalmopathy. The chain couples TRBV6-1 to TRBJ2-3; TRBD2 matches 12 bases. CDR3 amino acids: CASSPLAGGSDTQYF. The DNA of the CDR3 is TGTGCCAGCAGCCCACTAGCGGGGGGATCAGATACGCAGTATTTT.